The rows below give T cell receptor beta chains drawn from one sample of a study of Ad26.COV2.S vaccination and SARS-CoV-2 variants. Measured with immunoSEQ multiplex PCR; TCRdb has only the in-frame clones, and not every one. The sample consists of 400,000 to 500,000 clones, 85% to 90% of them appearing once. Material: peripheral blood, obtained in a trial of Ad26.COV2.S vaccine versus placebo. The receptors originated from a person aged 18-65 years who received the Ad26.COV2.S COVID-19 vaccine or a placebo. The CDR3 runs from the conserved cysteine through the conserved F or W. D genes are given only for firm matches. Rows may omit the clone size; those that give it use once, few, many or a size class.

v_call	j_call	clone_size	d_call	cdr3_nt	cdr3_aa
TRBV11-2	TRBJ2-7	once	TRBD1	TGTGCCAGCAGGCGACAGGGGGGGTACGAGCAGTACTTC	CASRRQGGYEQYF
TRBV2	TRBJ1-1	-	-	TGTGCCAGCAGGAGGGAGACGATGGACACTGAAGCTTTCTTT	CASRRETMDTEAFF
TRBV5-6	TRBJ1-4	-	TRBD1	TGTGCCAGCAGCTACGGGACAGGGGGCGGGGGTGAAAAACTGTTTTTT	CASSYGTGGGGEKLFF
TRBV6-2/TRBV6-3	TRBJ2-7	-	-	TGTGCCAGCAGTTACTTTGGACAATCATACGAGCAGTACTTC	CASSYFGQSYEQYF
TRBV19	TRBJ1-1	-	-	TGTGCCAGTAGTCCCAATGGAGGGAAAGCTTTCTTT	CASSPNGGKAFF
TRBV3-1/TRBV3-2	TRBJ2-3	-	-	TGTGCCAGCAGCCAAGAGGCAACAGATACGCAGTATTTT	CASSQEATDTQYF
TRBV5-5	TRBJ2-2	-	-	TGTGCCAGCAGCTTAGGCGGAGTACGGACCGGGGAGCTGTTTTTT	CASSLGGVRTGELFF
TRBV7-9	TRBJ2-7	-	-	TGTGCCAGCAGCTTAAACAACTACGAGCAGTACTTC	CASSLNNYEQYF
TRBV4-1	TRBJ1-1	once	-	TGCGCCAGCAGCCAAGACGGGGTAACTGAAGCTTTCTTT	CASSQDGVTEAFF
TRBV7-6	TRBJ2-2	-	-	TGTGCCAGCAGCTTAGTGTACACCGGGGAGCTGTTTTTT	CASSLVYTGELFF
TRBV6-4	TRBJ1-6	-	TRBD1	TGTGCCAGCAGTGACTCGGCAGGGGGAAATTCACCCCTCCACTTT	CASSDSAGGNSPLHF
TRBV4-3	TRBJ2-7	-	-	TGCGCCAGCAGCCAAGAGTCCGGGACCTACGAGCAGTACTTC	CASSQESGTYEQYF
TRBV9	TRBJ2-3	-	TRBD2	TGTGCCAGCAGCGTAGAAGCGGGGGGGCCCGCAGATACGCAGTATTTT	CASSVEAGGPADTQYF
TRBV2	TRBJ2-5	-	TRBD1	TGTGCCAGCAGCAACTCAGGGGGCTACGGTGAGACCCAGTACTTC	CASSNSGGYGETQYF
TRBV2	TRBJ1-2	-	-	TGTGCCAGCATAGGGACGGATTTTGATGGCTACACCTTC	CASIGTDFDGYTF
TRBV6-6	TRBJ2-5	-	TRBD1	TGTGCCAGCAGTTACTCCGGACAGGGAGAGACCCAGTACTTC	CASSYSGQGETQYF
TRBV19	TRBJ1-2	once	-	TGTGCCAGTAGTATCAATCACCAATGGACAGTTTATGGCTACACCTTC	CASSINHQWTVYGYTF
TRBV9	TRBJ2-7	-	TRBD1	TGTGCCACCCGCGGGGGGACAGGGGGCTGGGAGCAGTACTTC	CATRGGTGGWEQYF
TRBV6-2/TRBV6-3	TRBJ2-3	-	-	TGTGCCAGCAGCCGGACCGCGAATACGCAGTATTTT	CASSRTANTQYF
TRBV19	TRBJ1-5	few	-	TGTGCCAGTAGTATAGCGGGTCAGCCCCAGCATTTT	CASSIAGQPQHF
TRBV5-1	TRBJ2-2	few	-	TGCGCCAGCAGCCTAAACACCGGGGAGCTGTTTTTT	CASSLNTGELFF
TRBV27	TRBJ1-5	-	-	TGTGCCAGCAGTTACCAGGAGTTTCAGCCCCAGCATTTT	CASSYQEFQPQHF